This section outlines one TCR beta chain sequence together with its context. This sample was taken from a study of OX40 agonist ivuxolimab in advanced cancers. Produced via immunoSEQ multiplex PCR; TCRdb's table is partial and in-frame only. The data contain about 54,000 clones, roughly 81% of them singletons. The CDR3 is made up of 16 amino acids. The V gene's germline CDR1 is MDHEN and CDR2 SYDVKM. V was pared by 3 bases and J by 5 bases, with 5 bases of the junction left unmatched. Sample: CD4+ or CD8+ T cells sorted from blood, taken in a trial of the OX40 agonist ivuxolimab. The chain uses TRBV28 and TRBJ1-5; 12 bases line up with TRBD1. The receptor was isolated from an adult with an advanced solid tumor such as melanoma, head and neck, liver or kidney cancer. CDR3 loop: CASSLGQGAFDQPQHF. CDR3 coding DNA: TGTGCCAGCAGTTTGGGACAGGGGGCCTTTGATCAGCCCCAGCATTTT.